The rows below give T cell receptor beta chains drawn from one sample of a study of beta chain features in type 1 diabetes. Method: immunoSEQ multiplex PCR; TCRdb's copy keeps in-frame clones and lacks some. The sample contains 95,000 to 150,000 clones, about 17% of which appear only once. The sequencing sample was made of central memory CD4+ T cells from blood. Every receptor here comes from a man aged 25-45 years with type 1 diabetes. Both conserved end residues are part of each CDR3. A D gene is named only where the DNA matches it firmly. A row's size may be missing; if present it is once, few, many or a size class.

length | D | J | V | size | CDR3 | DNA
15 | NA | TRBJ1-6 | TRBV5-6 | NA | CASSLLGRKDSPLHF | TGTGCCAGCAGCTTGTTGGGCAGGAAGGATTCACCCCTCCACTTT
11 | NA | TRBJ2-5 | TRBV5-6 | few | CASSVQETQYF | TGTGCCAGCAGCGTTCAAGAGACCCAGTACTTC
16 | TRBD1 | TRBJ2-5 | TRBV2 | NA | CASSERDRRRQETQYF | TGTGCCAGCAGTGAAAGGGACAGGCGGCGCCAAGAGACCCAGTACTTC
16 | TRBD1 | TRBJ1-4 | TRBV25-1 | NA | CASSRTGGMANEKLFF | TGTGCCAGCAGCCGGACAGGGGGCATGGCTAATGAAAAACTGTTTTTT
15 | TRBD2 | TRBJ2-1 | TRBV7-9 | few | CASSSFFGGSNEQFF | TGTGCCAGCAGCTCGTTCTTCGGGGGGTCCAATGAGCAGTTCTTC
17 | NA | TRBJ2-2 | TRBV18 | NA | CASSPDVPGAYTGELFF | TGTGCCAGCTCACCAGATGTGCCAGGGGCCTACACCGGGGAGCTGTTTTTT
11 | NA | TRBJ1-3 | TRBV11-2 | few | CASSPRDTIYF | TGTGCCAGCAGCCCCCGGGACACCATATATTTT
12 | NA | TRBJ1-2 | TRBV6-1 | NA | CASSELDYGYTF | TGTGCCAGCAGTGAATTGGACTATGGCTACACCTTC
14 | TRBD2 | TRBJ2-5 | TRBV6-1 | few | CASSEVTSGETQYF | TGTGCCAGCAGTGAAGTAACTAGCGGAGAGACCCAGTACTTC
12 | NA | TRBJ1-2 | TRBV30 | NA | CAWSVQGYGYTF | TGTGCCTGGAGTGTCCAGGGGTATGGCTACACCTTC
15 | NA | TRBJ2-7 | TRBV7-9 | NA | CASTRVAGASYEQYF | TGTGCCAGCACCAGAGTCGCTGGGGCTTCCTACGAGCAGTACTTC
14 | NA | TRBJ1-4 | TRBV5-1 | NA | CASSLGTANEKLFF | TGCGCCAGCAGCTTGGGGACAGCTAATGAAAAACTGTTTTTT
12 | NA | TRBJ1-4 | TRBV27 | few | CASSQNNEKLFF | TGTGCCAGCAGTCAGAATAATGAAAAACTGTTTTTT
13 | NA | TRBJ1-5 | TRBV30 | few | CAWSVQGSQPQHF | TGTGCCTGGAGTGTACAAGGGTCTCAGCCCCAGCATTTT
13 | TRBD1 | TRBJ2-1 | TRBV15 | NA | CATSNRGQNEQFF | TGTGCCACCAGTAACAGGGGGCAAAATGAGCAGTTCTTC
15 | NA | TRBJ2-1 | TRBV14 | NA | CASSQVTDYYNEQFF | TGTGCCAGCAGCCAAGTTACAGATTACTACAATGAGCAGTTCTTC
17 | TRBD2 | TRBJ2-3 | TRBV4-3 | few | CASSQVIQRGGKDTQYF | TGCGCCAGCAGCCAAGTCATCCAGCGGGGGGGCAAAGATACGCAGTATTTT
14 | TRBD1 | TRBJ1-2 | TRBV14 | NA | CASSQGTGTYGYTF | TGTGCCAGCAGCCAAGGGACAGGAACCTATGGCTACACCTTC
10 | NA | TRBJ1-2 | TRBV20-1 | few | CSAPDYGYTF | TGCAGTGCCCCAGACTATGGCTACACCTTC
14 | NA | TRBJ1-4 | TRBV6-5 | many | CASSYGATNEKLFF | TGTGCCAGCAGTTACGGGGCAACTAATGAAAAACTGTTTTTT
14 | NA | TRBJ2-5 | TRBV18 | few | CASSVRTAQETQYF | TGTGCCAGCTCGGTTAGGACAGCACAAGAGACCCAGTACTTC
14 | NA | TRBJ2-1 | TRBV29-1 | few | CSVDEWDGYNEQFF | TGCAGCGTTGACGAATGGGACGGTTACAATGAGCAGTTCTTC
11 | NA | TRBJ2-1 | TRBV19 | NA | CASSVPNEQFF | TGTGCCAGTAGTGTCCCTAATGAGCAGTTCTTC
15 | NA | TRBJ2-1 | TRBV11-2 | few | CASSLDIQRPNEQFF | TGTGCCAGCAGCTTAGATATCCAGCGGCCGAATGAGCAGTTCTTC
15 | NA | TRBJ1-4 | TRBV28 | NA | CASSPSTGVDEKLFF | TGTGCCAGCAGTCCCTCAACTGGGGTTGACGAAAAACTGTTTTTT
14 | NA | TRBJ2-1 | TRBV29-1 | few | CSVVGQAAKNEQFF | TGCAGCGTCGTTGGGCAGGCGGCGAAGAATGAGCAGTTCTTC
11 | NA | TRBJ2-1 | TRBV6-6 | few | CASRIYNEQFF | TGTGCCAGCAGAATCTACAATGAGCAGTTCTTC
11 | NA | TRBJ1-4 | TRBV2 | few | CASSEGEKLFF | TGTGCCAGCAGTGAGGGGGAAAAACTGTTTTTT
13 | TRBD1 | TRBJ2-5 | TRBV19 | NA | CASTGTAQETQYF | TGTGCCAGTACGGGGACAGCACAAGAGACCCAGTACTTC
12 | NA | TRBJ1-2 | TRBV6-5 | few | CASSYKGYGYTF | TGTGCCAGCAGTTACAAGGGCTATGGCTACACCTTC
12 | NA | TRBJ2-3 | TRBV6-1 | NA | CASRPSADTQYF | TGTGCCAGCCGTCCGTCTGCAGATACGCAGTATTTT
13 | NA | TRBJ1-2 | TRBV7-2 | NA | CASSPEGVNGYTF | TGTGCCAGCAGCCCCGAGGGGGTTAATGGCTACACCTTC
14 | NA | TRBJ2-1 | TRBV4-3 | many | CASSQGSADNEQFF | TGCGCCAGCAGCCAAGGATCGGCGGACAATGAGCAGTTCTTC
13 | NA | TRBJ1-2 | TRBV7-3 | NA | CASSLIQPDGYTF | TGTGCCAGCAGCTTAATTCAGCCGGATGGCTACACCTTC
15 | NA | TRBJ2-4 | TRBV28 | NA | CASRRFGQRKNIQYF | TGTGCCAGCAGGCGGTTCGGACAGAGAAAAAACATTCAGTACTTC
10 | NA | TRBJ2-5 | TRBV29-1 | NA | CSGYQETQYF | TGCAGCGGATACCAAGAGACCCAGTACTTC
14 | NA | TRBJ2-2 | TRBV5-6 | NA | CASSYRDHTGELFF | TGTGCCAGCAGCTACCGGGACCACACCGGGGAGCTGTTTTTT
14 | NA | TRBJ2-3 | TRBV19 | NA | CASSIVRGTDTQYF | TGTGCCAGTAGTATAGTAAGGGGGACAGATACGCAGTATTTT
16 | NA | TRBJ1-1 | TRBV14 | many | CASSQGGRGPNTEAFF | TGTGCCAGCAGCCAAGGGGGCAGGGGTCCGAACACTGAAGCTTTCTTT
14 | NA | TRBJ1-6 | TRBV7-2 | few | CASSYRGDNSPLHF | TGTGCCAGCAGCTACCGGGGGGATAATTCACCCCTCCACTTT
13 | NA | TRBJ2-7 | TRBV7-3 | few | CASSRGTADEQYF | TGTGCCAGCAGTCGCGGGACAGCGGACGAGCAGTACTTC
13 | NA | TRBJ2-3 | TRBV7-9 | NA | CASVPGVTDTQYF | TGTGCCAGCGTCCCGGGGGTCACAGATACGCAGTATTTT
16 | NA | TRBJ1-5 | TRBV4-3 | NA | CASSQDRAGYNQPQHF | TGCGCCAGCAGCCAAGATAGGGCAGGGTACAATCAGCCCCAGCATTTT